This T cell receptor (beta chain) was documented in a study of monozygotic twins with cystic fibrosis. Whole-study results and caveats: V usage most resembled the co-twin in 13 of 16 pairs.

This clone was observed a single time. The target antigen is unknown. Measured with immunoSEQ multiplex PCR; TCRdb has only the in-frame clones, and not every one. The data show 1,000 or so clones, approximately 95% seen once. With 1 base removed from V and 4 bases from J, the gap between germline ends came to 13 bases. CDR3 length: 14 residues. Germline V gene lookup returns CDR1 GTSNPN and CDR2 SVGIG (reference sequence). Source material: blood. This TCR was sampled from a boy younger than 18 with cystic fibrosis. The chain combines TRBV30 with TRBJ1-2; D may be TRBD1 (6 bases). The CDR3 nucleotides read TGTGCCTGGAGTGGGGGCAGAGGGGGCTATGGCTACACCTTC. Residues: CAWSGGRGGYGYTF.